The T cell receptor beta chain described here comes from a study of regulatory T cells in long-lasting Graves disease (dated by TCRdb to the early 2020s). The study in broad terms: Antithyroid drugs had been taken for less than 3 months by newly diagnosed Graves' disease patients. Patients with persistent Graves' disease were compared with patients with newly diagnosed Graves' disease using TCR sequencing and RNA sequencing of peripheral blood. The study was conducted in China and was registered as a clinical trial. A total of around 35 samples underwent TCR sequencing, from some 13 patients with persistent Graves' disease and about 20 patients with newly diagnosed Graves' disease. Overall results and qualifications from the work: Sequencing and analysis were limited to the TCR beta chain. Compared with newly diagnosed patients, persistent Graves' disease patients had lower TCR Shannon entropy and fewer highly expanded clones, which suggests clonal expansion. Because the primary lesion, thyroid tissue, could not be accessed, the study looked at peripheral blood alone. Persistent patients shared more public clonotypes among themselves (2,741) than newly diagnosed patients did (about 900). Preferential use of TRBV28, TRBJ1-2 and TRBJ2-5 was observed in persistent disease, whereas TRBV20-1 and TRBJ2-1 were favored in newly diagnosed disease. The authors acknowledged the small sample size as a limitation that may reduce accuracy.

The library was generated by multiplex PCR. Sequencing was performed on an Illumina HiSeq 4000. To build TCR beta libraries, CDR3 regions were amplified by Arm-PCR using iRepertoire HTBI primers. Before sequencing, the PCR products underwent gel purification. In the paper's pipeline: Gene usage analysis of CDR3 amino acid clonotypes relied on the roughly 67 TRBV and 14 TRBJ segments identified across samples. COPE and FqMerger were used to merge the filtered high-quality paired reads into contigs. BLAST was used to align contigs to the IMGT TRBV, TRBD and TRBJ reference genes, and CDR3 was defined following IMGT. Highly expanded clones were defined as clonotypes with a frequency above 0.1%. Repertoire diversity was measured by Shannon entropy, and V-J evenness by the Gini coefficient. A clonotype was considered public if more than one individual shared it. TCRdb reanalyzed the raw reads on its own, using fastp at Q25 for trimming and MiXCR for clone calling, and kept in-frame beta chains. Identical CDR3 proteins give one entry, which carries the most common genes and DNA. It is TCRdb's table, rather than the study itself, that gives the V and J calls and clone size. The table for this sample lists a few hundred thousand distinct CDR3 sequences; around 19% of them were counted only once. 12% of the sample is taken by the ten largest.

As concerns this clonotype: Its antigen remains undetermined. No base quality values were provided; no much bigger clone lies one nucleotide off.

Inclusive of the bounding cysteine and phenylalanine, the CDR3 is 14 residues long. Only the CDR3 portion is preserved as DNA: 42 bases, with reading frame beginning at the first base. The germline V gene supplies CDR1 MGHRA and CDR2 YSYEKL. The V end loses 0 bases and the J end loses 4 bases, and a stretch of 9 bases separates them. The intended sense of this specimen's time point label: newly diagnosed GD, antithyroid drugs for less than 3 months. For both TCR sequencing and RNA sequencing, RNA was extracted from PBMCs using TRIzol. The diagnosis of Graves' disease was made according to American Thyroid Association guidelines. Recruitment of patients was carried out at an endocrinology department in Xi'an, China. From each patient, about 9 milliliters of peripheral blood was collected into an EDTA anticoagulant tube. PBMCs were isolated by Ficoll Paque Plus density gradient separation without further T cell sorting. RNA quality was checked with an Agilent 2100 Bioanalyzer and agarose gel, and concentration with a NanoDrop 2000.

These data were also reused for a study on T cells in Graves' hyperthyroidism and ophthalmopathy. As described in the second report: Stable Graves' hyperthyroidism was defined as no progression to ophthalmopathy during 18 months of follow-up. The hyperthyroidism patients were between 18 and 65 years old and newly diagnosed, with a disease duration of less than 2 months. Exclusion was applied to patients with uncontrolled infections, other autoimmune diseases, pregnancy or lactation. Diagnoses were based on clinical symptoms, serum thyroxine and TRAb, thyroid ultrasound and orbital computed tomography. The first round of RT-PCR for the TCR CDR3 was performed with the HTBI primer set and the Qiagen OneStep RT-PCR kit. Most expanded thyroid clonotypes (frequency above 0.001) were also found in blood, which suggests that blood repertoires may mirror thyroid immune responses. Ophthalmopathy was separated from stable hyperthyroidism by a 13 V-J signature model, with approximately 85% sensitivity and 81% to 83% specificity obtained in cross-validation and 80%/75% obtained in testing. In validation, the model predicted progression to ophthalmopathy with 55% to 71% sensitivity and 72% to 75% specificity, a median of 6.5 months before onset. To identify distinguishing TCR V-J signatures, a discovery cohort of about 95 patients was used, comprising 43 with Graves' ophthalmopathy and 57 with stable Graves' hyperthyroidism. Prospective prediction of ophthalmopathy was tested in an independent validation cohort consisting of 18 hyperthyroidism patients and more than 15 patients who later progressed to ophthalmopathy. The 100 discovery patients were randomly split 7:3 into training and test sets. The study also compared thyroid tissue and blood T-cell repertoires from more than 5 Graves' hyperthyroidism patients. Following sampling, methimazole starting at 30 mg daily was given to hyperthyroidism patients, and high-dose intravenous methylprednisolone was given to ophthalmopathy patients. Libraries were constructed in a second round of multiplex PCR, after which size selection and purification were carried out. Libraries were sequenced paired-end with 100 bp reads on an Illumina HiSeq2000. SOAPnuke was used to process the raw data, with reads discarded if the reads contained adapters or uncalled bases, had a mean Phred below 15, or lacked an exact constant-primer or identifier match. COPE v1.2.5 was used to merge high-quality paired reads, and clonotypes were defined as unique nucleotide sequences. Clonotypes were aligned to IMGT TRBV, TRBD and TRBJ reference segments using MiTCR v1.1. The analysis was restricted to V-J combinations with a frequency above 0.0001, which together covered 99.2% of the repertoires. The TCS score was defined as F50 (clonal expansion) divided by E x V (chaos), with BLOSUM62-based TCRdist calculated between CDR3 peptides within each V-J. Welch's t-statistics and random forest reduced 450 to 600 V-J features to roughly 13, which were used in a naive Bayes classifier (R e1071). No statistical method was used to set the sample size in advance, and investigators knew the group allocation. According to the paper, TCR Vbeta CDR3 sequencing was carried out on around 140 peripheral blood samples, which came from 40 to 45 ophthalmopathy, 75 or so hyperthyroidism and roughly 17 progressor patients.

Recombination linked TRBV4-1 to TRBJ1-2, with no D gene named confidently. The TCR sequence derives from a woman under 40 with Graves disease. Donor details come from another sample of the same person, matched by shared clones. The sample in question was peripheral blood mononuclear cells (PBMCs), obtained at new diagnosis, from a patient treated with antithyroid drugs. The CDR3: CASSQDRRFYGYTF. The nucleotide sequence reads TGCGCCAGCAGCCAAGACAGGCGCTTCTATGGCTACACCTTC.